What follows are 13 T cell receptor beta chains derived from one specimen sequenced in a study of blood T cells in healthy people across ages. Alongside a J-beta primer mix, a sample-barcoded 5' primer served in a second PCR lasting roughly 7 to 11 cycles. TCRdb re-derived calls from the 5' RACE reads in MiXCR, one entry per CDR3 protein. The data contain under 1 million distinct CDR3 sequences, under 45% of them seen just once; the ten biggest clones take up about a fifth. The source material was blood. All receptors derive from a man aged 55-75 years in good health.

This clonotype was observed at least ten times. This clone may be a read error of a much larger clone one base away. The rearrangement uses TRBV7-2 and TRBJ2-5; 8 nucleotides align to TRBD2. V was clipped by 1 base and J by 11 bases; unmatched bases: 9. Germline V lookup: CDR1 SGHTA, CDR2 FQGNSA. CDR3 length: 14 residues. CDR3 DNA: TGTGCCAGCAGCTTAGTTCTGACTAGCGATGAGCAGTACTTC. Translated, it gives CASSLVLTSDEQYF.

This chain uses TRBV11-1 with TRBJ2-5, with D perhaps matching TRBD1 or TRBD2 (5 bases each). The end of the DNA aligns better with TRBJ2-7, so the J call may be wrong. CDR1 SGHAT and CDR2 FQDESV come from the germline V gene (reference sequence). The CDR3 loop spans 18 amino acids. The CDR3 DNA reads TGTGCCAGCAGCTTAGGGGTCGGTGGGGCCTTCCGGGATTACGAGCAGTACTTC. Translation: CASSLGVGGAFRDYEQYF.

This clonotype has a single count. The rearrangement uses TRBV18 and TRBJ2-1, with D possibly matching TRBD2 (6 bases). Trimming took off 2 bases at V and 0 bases at J, with 11 bases between the two ends. The germline gives CDR1 KGHSH, CDR2 LQKENI. The CDR3 is made up of 16 amino acids. The CDR3 loop is CASSPISGGSYNEQFF. The CDR3, as DNA: TGTGCCAGCTCACCAATTAGCGGAGGCTCCTACAATGAGCAGTTCTTC.

A note on this clonotype: At one of its ends the junction is not consistent with the germline gene, which may arise from a read error. The V gene is TRBV6-5, the J gene TRBJ2-1; TRBD2 agrees at 7 bases. The CDR3 covers 16 residues. The germline V gene has CDR1 MNHEY and CDR2 SVGAGI. The CDR3 spells CASSYLAGVSDNEQFF. The CDR3 DNA reads TGTGCCAGCAGTTATCTGGCGGGAGTCTCCGACAATGAGCAGTTCTTC.

This clonotype came up many times. The rearrangement links TRBV28 to TRBJ2-5; the D call may be TRBD1 or TRBD2 (5 bases each). Germline V gene lookup returns CDR1 MDHEN and CDR2 SYDVKM. Trimming cost V 5 bases and J 4 bases, with 14 bases left between them. The CDR3 consists of 14 residues. The CDR3 DNA follows: TGTGCCAGCAGTCTTCTCTGGGGGAGAGAGACCCAGTACTTC. This codes for CASSLLWGRETQYF.

Comments on this clonotype: A junction boundary mismatches the germline segment, possibly from a read error. J is TRBJ2-7 and V is TRBV25-1, with TRBD1 matching over 10 bases. This CDR3 is built from 12 residues. Germline V gene sequence: CDR1 MGHDK, CDR2 SYGVNS. The CDR3 DNA reads TGTACCAGCAGGACAGGGGGGTCCGAGCAGTACTTC. It yields the protein CTSRTGGSEQYF.

The count of this clonotype is one. The chain uses TRBV5-1 and TRBJ2-7; D could derive from TRBD1 or TRBD2 (7 bases each). Germline values: CDR1 SGHRS, CDR2 YFSETQ. The V and J ends lost 5 bases and 5 bases respectively, with 14 bases between them. CDR3 length equals 13 residues. CDR3 protein: CASSVQGGNEQYF. The CDR3, as DNA: TGCGCCAGCAGTGTCCAGGGGGGGAACGAGCAGTACTTC. Combining the CDR3 with reference TRBV5-1 and TRBJ2-7 gives the whole variable domain KAGVTQTPRYLIKTRGQQVTLSCSPISGHRSVSWYQQTPGQGLQFLFEYFSETQRNKGNFPGRFSGRQFSNSRSEMNVSTLELGDSALYLCASSVQGGNEQYFGPGTRLTVT.

The chain has TRBV3-1 and TRBJ2-1; D tentatively fits TRBD1 or TRBD2 (5 bases each). The better agreement between TRBJ2-7 and the DNA end casts doubt on the J call. CDR3 length: 16 residues. Germline V gene sequence: CDR1 LGHDT, CDR2 YNNKEL (reference sequence). The DNA for the CDR3 is TGTGCCAGCAGCCAAGATTTATTGGGGGTGGACAATGAGCAGTACTTC. Amino acids: CASSQDLLGVDNEQYF.

Only a few counts were recorded for this clonotype. The V gene is TRBV7-2, the J gene TRBJ2-5; D unclear. Germline CDR1 is SGHTA and CDR2 is FQGNSA. This CDR3 contains 13 residues. V was trimmed by 2 bases and J by 5 bases, leaving 9 bases between them. The DNA of the CDR3 is TGTGCCAGCAGCTTATCCCTTTGGGAGACCCAGTACTTC. Its translation is CASSLSLWETQYF.

The V gene is TRBV7-2, the J gene TRBJ1-1, with TRBD1 matching 8 bases. This CDR3 has 14 residues. Looked up from germline, CDR1 is SGHTA and CDR2 is FQGNSA. J gave up 6 bases and V 5 bases, and 8 bases lay outside the gene matches. CDR3 DNA: TGTGCCAGCAGCAGACAGGGGTCTAGCTCTGAAGCTTTCTTT. Its protein product is CASSRQGSSSEAFF. The complete variable domain, with remaining parts taken from reference TRBV7-2 and TRBJ1-1, reads GAGVSQSPSNKVTEKGKDVELRCDPISGHTALYWYRQSLGQGLEFLIYFQGNSAPDKSGLPSDRFSAERTGGSVSTLTIQRTQQEDSAVYLCASSRQGSSSEAFFGQGTRLTVV.

The chain employs TRBV5-1 and TRBJ2-3; 13 positions agree with TRBD2. Germline V gene data show CDR1 as SGHRS and CDR2 as YFSETQ. V shed 7 bases, J shed 2 bases, and the junction held 7 bases outside the gene matches. There are 16 residues in the CDR3. The CDR3 sequence is CASGLAGAYPTDTQYF. For the CDR3, the DNA is TGCGCCAGCGGACTAGCGGGGGCCTACCCCACAGATACGCAGTATTTT.

This chain connects TRBV28 to TRBJ1-5, with D perhaps TRBD1 (5 bases). CDR1 and CDR2 from the germline V gene are MDHEN and SYDVKM. The CDR3 runs to 14 residues. The V end was cut by 5 bases, the J end by 6 bases, with 14 bases between. The CDR3 DNA reads as TGTGCCAGCAGTGCGGGGGTACTGGGTCAGCCCCAGCATTTT. This codes for CASSAGVLGQPQHF.

The CDR3 sequence: CASSYSTGSPWTEAFF. In nucleotides, the CDR3 is TGTGCCAGCAGTTACTCAACAGGGTCTCCTTGGACTGAAGCTTTCTTT. V and J are TRBV6-5 and TRBJ1-1, with D tentatively TRBD1 (6 bases). Trimming removed 0 bases at V and 5 bases at J, with 16 bases between. The CDR3 is made up of 16 amino acids. Germline V gene data show CDR1 as MNHEY and CDR2 as SVGAGI.